Following are 20 T cell receptor beta chains from one sample sequenced in a study of tumor-infiltrating lymphocytes in oesophageal squamous cell carcinoma. TCRdb redid the calling of the reads with MiXCR, one entry per CDR3 protein. The data contain approximately 11,000 distinct CDR3 sequences, around 60% of them singletons. The sample comprised blood. These receptor sequences come from a female donor with esophageal squamous cell carcinoma.

This clonotype was seen just once. This sequence joins TRBV7-1 and TRBJ2-7; D not certain. TRBV7-1 is an open reading frame, and its role is uncertain. The CDR3 spans 12 residues. The V gene lost 3 bases and the J gene lost 5 bases, with 8 bases spanning the gap. The CDR3 coding sequence is TGTGCCAGCAGCTCCGACACCCACGAGCAGTACTTC. Amino acid sequence: CASSSDTHEQYF.

This chain uses TRBV7-2 with TRBJ2-7; 8 bases match TRBD2. The J call may be incorrect, as the DNA end agrees better with TRBJ2-1. The germline V gene encodes CDR1 SGHTA and CDR2 FQGNSA. The CDR3 sequence is 16 residues long. The CDR3 coding sequence is TGTGCCAGCAGCTTAGCGGGTCCGGGACTAGGAGGTGAGCAGTTCTTC. It encodes CASSLAGPGLGGEQFF.

In its sample, this clonotype was seen a few times. The rearrangement uses TRBV5-1 and TRBJ2-7; maybe TRBD1 (6 bases). Germline V gives CDR1 SGHRS, CDR2 YFSETQ. The CDR3 is 15 residues long. V was clipped by 3 bases and J by 7 bases, with 20 bases between them. Here the CDR3 DNA reads TGCGCCAGCAGCTGGGGGACATCAAGGCAATTTGAGCAGTACTTC. Encoded protein: CASSWGTSRQFEQYF.

This clonotype has more than one count but fewer than ten. J is TRBJ2-5 and V is TRBV7-2; 13 positions agree with TRBD2. The J call may not be correct, given that the DNA end is closer to TRBJ2-1. The CDR3 is made up of 15 amino acids. Per the germline V gene, CDR1 is SGHTA and CDR2 is FQGNSA. The CDR3 nucleotides read TGTGCCAGCAGCTTAGGGACTAGCGGGAGCGATGAGCAGTTCTTC. This codes for CASSLGTSGSDEQFF.

In this sample, this clonotype is medium-sized. The chain combines TRBV6-1 with TRBJ2-7; possibly TRBD2 for D (5 bases). Germline V gene sequence: CDR1 MNHNS, CDR2 SASEGT. This CDR3 region has 14 residues. V gave up 4 bases and J gave up 3 bases, with 13 bases separating them. CDR3 residues: CASSAQTGNYEQYF. Here the CDR3 DNA reads TGTGCCAGCAGTGCTCAAACGGGGAACTACGAGCAGTACTTC.

J is TRBJ2-5 and V is TRBV7-2; D may correspond to TRBD1 or TRBD2 (5 bases each). The J call could be wrong; TRBJ2-1 is a better fit for the DNA end. Germline CDR1 SGHTA, CDR2 FQGNSA. This CDR3 has 16 residues. CDR3 amino acids: CASSLGPRGTGDEQFF. The CDR3 bases are TGTGCCAGCAGCTTAGGGCCACGGGGCACTGGAGATGAGCAGTTCTTC.

The chain employs TRBV7-2 and TRBJ2-4; no clear D. Per germline, CDR1 SGHTA and CDR2 FQGNSA. The V end lost 3 bases, the J end lost 7 bases, and 10 bases lay between the germline ends. The CDR3 runs to 13 residues. CDR3 amino acids: CASSLFPENIQYF. DNA for the CDR3: TGTGCCAGCAGCTTGTTCCCGGAGAACATTCAGTACTTC.

This chain joins TRBV6-1 and TRBJ2-4, with D hard to call. The DNA matches TRBJ2-7 better at its end, which makes the J call doubtful. Germline values: CDR1 MNHNS, CDR2 SASEGT. The CDR3 has 14 residues. The CDR3 here is CASNTESSSYEQYF. In DNA form, the CDR3 reads TGTGCCAGCAACACGGAATCAAGCTCCTACGAGCAGTACTTC.

The rearrangement uses TRBV7-2 and TRBJ2-1, with D unresolved. Judging by the DNA end, TRBJ2-7 fits better; the J call may be wrong. Per the germline V gene, CDR1 is SGHTA and CDR2 is FQGNSA. This CDR3 contains 14 residues. The CDR3 here is CASSVRIDSYEQYF. CDR3 coding DNA: TGTGCCAGCAGCGTACGGATCGACTCCTACGAGCAGTACTTC.

This clonotype has only a few counts. The rearrangement links TRBV7-8 to TRBJ2-4, with 10 bases identical to TRBD2. The assigned J gene may be wrong: the sequence end matches TRBJ2-7 better. The CDR3 runs to 17 residues. CDR1 and CDR2 from the germline V gene are SGHVS and FQNEAQ. The CDR3 loop is CASSKKGSGLAAYEQYF. The CDR3 DNA reads TGTGCCAGCAGCAAAAAGGGGTCCGGACTAGCGGCCTACGAGCAGTACTTC.

In its sample, this clonotype ranks as medium-sized. J is TRBJ1-3 and V is TRBV11-2, with D unclear. CDR3 length equals 12 residues. V lost 5 bases, J lost 4 bases, and 6 bases lay in between. Per germline, CDR1 SGHAT and CDR2 FQNNGV. CDR3 residues: CASSKSGNTIYF. The CDR3 DNA reads as TGTGCCAGCAGCAAGTCGGGAAACACCATATATTTT.

This clonotype was seen just once. The CDR3, as DNA: TGTGCCAGCAGCGGGGACAGGGATAGCGCTGAAGCTTTCTTT. Translation gives CASSGDRDSAEAFF. The V gene is TRBV7-6, the J gene TRBJ2-3, with 9 bases matching TRBD1. Judging by the DNA end, TRBJ1-1 fits better; the J call may be wrong. CDR3 length: 14 amino acids. Looked up from germline, CDR1 is SGHVS and CDR2 is FNYEAQ.

This chain joins TRBV7-2 and TRBJ2-7, with 13 bases aligning to TRBD2. Looked up from germline, CDR1 is SGHTA and CDR2 is FQGNSA. This CDR3 has 14 residues. V lost 3 bases to trimming and J lost 7 bases; unmatched junction nucleotides: 3. The CDR3 sequence is CASSFGLAGVEQYF. CDR3 sequence (DNA): TGTGCCAGCAGCTTTGGACTAGCGGGGGTAGAGCAGTACTTC. The full variable domain, with the rest looked up from reference TRBV7-2 and TRBJ2-7, is GAGVSQSPSNKVTEKGKDVELRCDPISGHTALYWYRQSLGQGLEFLIYFQGNSAPDKSGLPSDRFSAERTGGSVSTLTIQRTQQEDSAVYLCASSFGLAGVEQYFGPGTRLTVT.

This clonotype has more than one count but fewer than ten. The chain links TRBV6-1 to TRBJ2-5; 9 positions agree with TRBD2. The tail of the sequence fits TRBJ2-7 better, so the J call may be wrong. Per the germline V gene, CDR1 is MNHNS and CDR2 is SASEGT. The CDR3 runs to 13 residues. The DNA of the CDR3 is TGTGCCACCCGACTAGCGGTCCAATACGAGCAGTACTTC. Its translation is CATRLAVQYEQYF.

This rearrangement joins TRBV6-6 to TRBJ2-4; D might be TRBD1 (6 bases). From germline, CDR1 is MNHNY and CDR2 SVGAGI (reference sequence). The CDR3 is 13 residues long. The germline V and J ends were trimmed by 7 bases and 6 bases, with 13 bases remaining between them. The CDR3 bases are TGTGCCAGCACCACAGGGATGGGAAACATTCAGTACTTC. This gives the protein CASTTGMGNIQYF.

About this clonotype: Without the conserved terminal phenylalanine or tryptophan, this CDR3 likely stems from a read error. No DNA is shown, since the ends of the CDR3 on it are uncertain; the CDR3 is the one TCRdb lists. The rearrangement joins TRBV10-2 to TRBJ2-1; TRBD1 is taken as the D call from the table, unchecked against the DNA. The CDR3 comprises 17 residues, both ends counted. Per the germline V gene, CDR1 is WSHSY and CDR2 is SAAADI. The CDR3 reads CASKKQGARGYGYTFGS.

J is TRBJ2-4 and V is TRBV6-9, with unresolved D. The J call may not be correct, given that the DNA end is closer to TRBJ2-7. Germline CDR1 and CDR2: MNHGY and SVAAGI. This CDR3 region has 15 residues. The CDR3 loop is CASSYRAASPDEQYF. For the CDR3, the DNA is TGTGCCAGCAGTTACCGGGCAGCCTCGCCCGACGAGCAGTACTTC.

This sequence joins TRBV12-3 or TRBV12-4 and TRBJ2-7, with 13 bases matching TRBD2. With 3 bases clipped from V and 0 bases from J, the junction kept 2 bases outside the gene matches. There are 16 residues in the CDR3. CDR3 amino acids: CASSFRTSGSSYEQYF. The CDR3 DNA follows: TGTGCCAGCAGTTTCCGGACTAGCGGGAGCTCCTACGAGCAGTACTTC.

The V call is TRBV7-3, the J call TRBJ2-1, with 9 bases aligning to TRBD1. Germline V gives CDR1 SGHTA, CDR2 FQGTGA. The V and J ends lost 1 base and 4 bases, in that order; junction bases with no gene match: 5. The CDR3 is made up of 16 amino acids. The CDR3 sequence is CASSLIGGQGYNEQFF. CDR3 coding DNA: TGTGCCAGCAGCTTAATAGGTGGACAGGGGTACAATGAGCAGTTCTTC.

The chain uses TRBV7-9 and TRBJ2-4, with 7 bases lining up with TRBD1. The DNA end is a closer match to TRBJ2-5, so the J assignment may be wrong. In germline, CDR1 is SEHNR, CDR2 FQNEAQ (reference sequence). The CDR3 has 16 residues. The CDR3 sequence: CASSPGAGGSVETQYF. Written as DNA, the CDR3 is TGTGCCAGCAGCCCTGGGGCAGGGGGTAGTGTAGAGACCCAGTACTTC.